The T cell receptor beta chain described here comes from a study of control samples from healthy donors and cancer patients. The protocol was immunoSEQ multiplex PCR, while the TCRdb copy is restricted to in-frame clones and leaves out a portion. The repertoire includes some 200,000 clones, 90% to 95% of them detected once, and roughly 1.5% sits in the top ten. CDR3 length: 14 residues. In germline, CDR1 is LNHDA, CDR2 SQIVND (reference sequence). The ends lost 10 bases at V and 0 bases at J; junction bases unmatched: 7. Sequenced material: blood. This clonotype originated in a man aged 18-30 years in good health. The rearrangement uses TRBV19 and TRBJ2-3; TRBD1 matches 7 bases. The CDR3 nucleotides read TGTGCCACTAAGGGGGCCCTCAGCACAGATACGCAGTATTTT. This codes for CATKGALSTDTQYF. The full variable domain, its missing parts supplied by reference TRBV19 and TRBJ2-3, is DGGITQSPKYLFRKEGQNVTLSCEQNLNHDAMYWYRQDPGQGLRLIYYSQIVNDFQKGDIAEGYSVSREKKESFPLTVTSAQKNPTAFYLCATKGALSTDTQYFGPGTRLTVL.